The clone carrying this T cell receptor (beta chain) was counted a single time. The sample belongs to a study of blood T cell repertoires in COVID-19. Across the study: Acute and convalescent COVID-19 samples came from the United States, Italy and Spain. PBMCs, B-cell-depleted T cells, or T cells were the source of the cDNA or gDNA that made up the material.

Original handling: How many nucleated cells were present was estimated from reference gene primer amplification. Produced via immunoSEQ multiplex PCR; TCRdb's table is partial and in-frame only. V and J calls and clone size are given by that table; D and trimming were obtained from the DNA. The table has about 250,000 clones, approximately 80% seen once; the top ten hold 25% to 35%. The specimen was peripheral blood. The clonotype comes from a middle-aged man with acute or convalescent COVID-19.

The CDR3 nucleotides are TGTGCCAGCAGTTACGTTTCGGGGAGCACTGAAGCTTTCTTT. Translated, it gives CASSYVSGSTEAFF. The chain uses TRBV6-2 or TRBV6-3 and TRBJ1-1, with no clear D. The germline gives CDR1 MNHEY, CDR2 SVGEGT. The CDR3 consists of 14 residues. The V gene lost 2 bases and the J gene lost 4 bases, with 11 bases spanning the gap.